The T cell receptor beta chain described here comes from a study of cytomegalovirus exposure and HLA in healthy donors. Across the study: Of 350 to 400 genotyped donors, 80% to 85% grouped in the Caucasian-associated ancestry cluster.

In regard to this clone: Its antigen is unknown.

The germline CDR1 and CDR2 sequences are SGHTA and FQGNSA. V lost 3 bases to trimming and J lost 3 bases, with 8 bases between them. The CDR3 extends over 13 amino acids. Study conclusions and caveats: Highest at DRB1 and lowest at HLA-C, TCR association rates differed among HLA loci in a later analysis. Highly shared variants forming one cluster were likely a sequencing artifact.

Use of 60 Vbeta and 13 Jbeta primers characterized the PCR. The repertoire was sequenced with immunoSEQ multiplex PCR; TCRdb's copy has only in-frame clones and lacks some. The repertoire holds tens of thousands of clones, with around 62% as singletons. Sequencing was carried out using PBMCs. The sequence derives from a man aged 35-49 years in good health and CMV-seropositive. V is TRBV7-2 and J is TRBJ2-5; D possibly corresponds to TRBD1 (6 bases). The CDR3 region is CASSFGQKETQYF. CDR3 bases: TGTGCCAGCAGCTTTGGACAGAAAGAGACCCAGTACTTC.